This T cell receptor (beta chain) came from a study of early T cells in non-severe SARS-CoV-2 infection. In the study overall: The sequenced material was bulk RNA from unsorted whole blood, and its chains were unpaired.

With 0 bases removed from V and 4 bases from J, the gap between germline ends came to 16 bases. This CDR3 has 15 amino acids. The V gene's germline CDR1 is DFQATT and CDR2 SNEGSKA (reference sequence). This clonotype was counted between two and nine times. As yet, its antigen is unknown. Individual cDNA molecules carried attached unique molecular identifiers. TCRdb independently ran MiXCR on the 5' RACE reads; one entry per CDR3 protein. The table lists 29,000 or so distinct CDR3 sequences, roughly a tenth of them singletons. Study results and limitations: Sequences matched to VDJdb favored anti-spike CD8 responses, while private and CD4 specificities were missed.

This rearrangement joins TRBV20-1 to TRBJ2-7; TRBD2 might be the D (5 bases). Sequenced input: whole blood. The receptor comes from an adult who was a healthcare worker with PCR-confirmed SARS-CoV-2 infection or an uninfected control (not recorded which). The CDR3 here is CSARDTRGGLYEQYF. The CDR3 DNA follows: TGCAGTGCTAGAGACACTCGGGGTGGATTGTACGAGCAGTACTTC.